Reported below is one TCR beta chain. This sample is drawn from a study of blood T cell repertoires in COVID-19. Whole-study context: Acute and convalescent COVID-19 samples came from the United States, Italy and Spain. Sample material is recorded as cDNA or gDNA derived from T cells, B-cell-depleted T cells, or PBMCs.

Per the original data handling: Reference gene primer amplification in the assay estimated nucleated cell counts. The table came from immunoSEQ multiplex PCR; TCRdb's copy has only in-frame clones and leaves some out. V and J calls and clone size are as listed in that table; D and trimming were resolved from the DNA. The data contain some 250,000 clones, over 70% of them seen just once; the ten biggest clones take up roughly 9.4%. V lost 10 bases to trimming and J lost 4 bases; unmatched junction nucleotides: 15. This CDR3 comprises 16 residues. Looked up from germline, CDR1 is LNHDA and CDR2 is SQIVND (reference sequence).

Sequenced: peripheral blood. The receptor comes from a man aged 35 to 55 with active or convalescent COVID-19. This rearrangement joins TRBV19 to TRBJ2-1; 8 nucleotides align to TRBD2. CDR3 sequence (DNA): TGTGCCACCTCAACGGGGGGGCCACCAAATTACAATGAGCAGTTCTTC. Amino acid sequence: CATSTGGPPNYNEQFF.